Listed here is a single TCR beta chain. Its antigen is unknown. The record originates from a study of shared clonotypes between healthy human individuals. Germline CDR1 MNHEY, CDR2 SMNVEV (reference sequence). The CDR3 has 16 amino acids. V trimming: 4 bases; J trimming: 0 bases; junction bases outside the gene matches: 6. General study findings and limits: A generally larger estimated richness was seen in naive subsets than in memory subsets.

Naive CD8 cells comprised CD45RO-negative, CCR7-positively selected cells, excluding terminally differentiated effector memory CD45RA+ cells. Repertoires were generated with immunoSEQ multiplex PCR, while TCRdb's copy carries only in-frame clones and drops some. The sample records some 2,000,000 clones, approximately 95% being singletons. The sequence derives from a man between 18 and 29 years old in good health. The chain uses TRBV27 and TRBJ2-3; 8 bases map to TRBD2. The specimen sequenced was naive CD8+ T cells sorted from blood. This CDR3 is CASSSLTSASTDTQYF. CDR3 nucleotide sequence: TGTGCCAGCAGTTCTTTGACTAGCGCTAGCACAGATACGCAGTATTTT.